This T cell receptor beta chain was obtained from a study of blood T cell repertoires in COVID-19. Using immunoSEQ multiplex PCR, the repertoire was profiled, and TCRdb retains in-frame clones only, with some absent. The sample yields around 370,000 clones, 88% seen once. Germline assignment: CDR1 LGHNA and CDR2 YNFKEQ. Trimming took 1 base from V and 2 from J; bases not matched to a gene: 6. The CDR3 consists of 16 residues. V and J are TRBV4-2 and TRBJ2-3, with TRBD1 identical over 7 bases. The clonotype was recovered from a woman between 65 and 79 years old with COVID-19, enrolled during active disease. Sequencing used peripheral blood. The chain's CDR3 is CASSQALGQPTDTQYF. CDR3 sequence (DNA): TGTGCCAGCAGCCAAGCTTTGGGACAGCCCACAGATACGCAGTATTTT.